This TCR beta chain was profiled in a study of T cell repertoires in cytomegalovirus infection. Study summary: It was the public TCR beta signatures that indicated both CMV infection and matching HLA type. Study findings and constraints: Ex vivo responses were dominated by HLA-C-restricted CMV-specific TCR beta clonotypes. CMV carriers with the relevant HLA were identified by cumulative public TCR beta family frequency.

One entry per CDR3 protein results from TCRdb running MiXCR on the reads. The table has just under 300,000 distinct CDR3 sequences, around 10% seen once. The CDR3 loop spans 16 amino acids. CDR1 is SGHKS, CDR2 YYEKEE, per germline (reference sequence). V dropped 3 bases and J dropped 2 bases, with 14 bases sitting between them. Many counts were recorded for this clonotype. Its specificity is not known. This chain links TRBV5-5 with TRBJ2-2; TRBD1 is a possible D gene (6 bases). The clonotype comes from a human donor in good health (CMV status not recorded). Some clones in this sample may be carry-over from other donors' samples. Sequences were obtained from PBMCs. The CDR3 sequence is CASSWGTGTNTGELFF. The CDR3 nucleotides read TGTGCCAGCAGCTGGGGAACAGGGACCAACACCGGGGAGCTGTTTTTT.